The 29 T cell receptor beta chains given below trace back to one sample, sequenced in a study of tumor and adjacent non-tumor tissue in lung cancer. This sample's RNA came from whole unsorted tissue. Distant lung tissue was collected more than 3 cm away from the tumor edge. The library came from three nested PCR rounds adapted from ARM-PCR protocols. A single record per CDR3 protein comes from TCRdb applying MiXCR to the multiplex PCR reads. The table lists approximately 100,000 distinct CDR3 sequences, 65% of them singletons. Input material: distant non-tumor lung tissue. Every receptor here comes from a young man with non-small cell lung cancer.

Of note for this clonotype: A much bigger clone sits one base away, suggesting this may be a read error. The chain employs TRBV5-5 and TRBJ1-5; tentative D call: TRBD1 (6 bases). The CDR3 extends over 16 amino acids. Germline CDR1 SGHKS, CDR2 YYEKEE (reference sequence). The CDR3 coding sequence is TGTGCCTGCAGCTATTTGGGGGGCCTTAGCAATCAGCCCCAGCATTTT. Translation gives CACSYLGGLSNQPQHF.

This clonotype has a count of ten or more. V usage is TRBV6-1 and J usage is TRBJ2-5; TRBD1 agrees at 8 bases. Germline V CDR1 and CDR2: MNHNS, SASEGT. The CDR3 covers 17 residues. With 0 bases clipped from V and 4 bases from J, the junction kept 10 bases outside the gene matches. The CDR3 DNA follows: TGTGCCAGCAGTGAAGCTCGCGCAGGGGGCATCGGAGAGACCCAGTACTTC. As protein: CASSEARAGGIGETQYF.

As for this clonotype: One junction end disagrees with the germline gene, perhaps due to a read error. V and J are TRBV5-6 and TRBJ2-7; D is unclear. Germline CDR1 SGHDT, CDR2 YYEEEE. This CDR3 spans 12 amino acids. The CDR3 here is CDSSLFGYEQCF. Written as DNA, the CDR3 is TGTGACAGCAGCTTGTTTGGCTACGAGCAGTGCTTC.

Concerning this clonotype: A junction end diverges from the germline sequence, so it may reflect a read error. CDR3 DNA: TGTGCCAACAGCCGAGGTTCGGGGCCCTCCTATGAGCAGTACTTC. Translating it yields CANSRGSGPSYEQYF. The chain combines TRBV11-3 with TRBJ2-7, with D tentatively TRBD1 or TRBD2 (5 bases each). The CDR3 has 15 residues. Per the germline V gene, CDR1 is SGHNT and CDR2 is YENEEA.

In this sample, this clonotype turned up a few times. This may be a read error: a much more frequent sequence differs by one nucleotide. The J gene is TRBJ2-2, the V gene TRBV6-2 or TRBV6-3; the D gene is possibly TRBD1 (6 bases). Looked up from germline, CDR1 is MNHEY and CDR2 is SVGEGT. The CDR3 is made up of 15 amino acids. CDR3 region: CASSLAIRDTGELLF. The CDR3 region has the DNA TGTGCCAGCAGTTTAGCCATTCGGGACACCGGGGAGCTGTTATTT.

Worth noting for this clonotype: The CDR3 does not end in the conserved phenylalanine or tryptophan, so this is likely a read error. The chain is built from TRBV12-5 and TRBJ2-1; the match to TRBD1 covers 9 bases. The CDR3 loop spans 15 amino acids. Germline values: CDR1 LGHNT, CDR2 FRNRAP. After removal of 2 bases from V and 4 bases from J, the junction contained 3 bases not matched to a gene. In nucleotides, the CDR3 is TGTGCTAGTGGTTTGTCGGGACAGGGTTACAATGAGCAGTTCCTC. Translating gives CASGLSGQGYNEQFL.

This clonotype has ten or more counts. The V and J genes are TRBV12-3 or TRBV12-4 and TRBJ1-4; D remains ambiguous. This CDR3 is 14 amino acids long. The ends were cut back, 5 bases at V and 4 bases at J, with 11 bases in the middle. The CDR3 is CASSRTAGNEKLFF. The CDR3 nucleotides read TGTGCCAGCAGTCGGACGGCCGGTAATGAAAAACTGTTTTTT.

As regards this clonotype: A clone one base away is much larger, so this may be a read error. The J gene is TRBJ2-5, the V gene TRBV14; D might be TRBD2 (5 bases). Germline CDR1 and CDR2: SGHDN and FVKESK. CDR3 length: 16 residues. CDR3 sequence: CASSQRGSAYQETQCF. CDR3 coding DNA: TGTGCCAGCAGCCAACGGGGATCGGCATACCAAGAGACCCAGTGCTTC.

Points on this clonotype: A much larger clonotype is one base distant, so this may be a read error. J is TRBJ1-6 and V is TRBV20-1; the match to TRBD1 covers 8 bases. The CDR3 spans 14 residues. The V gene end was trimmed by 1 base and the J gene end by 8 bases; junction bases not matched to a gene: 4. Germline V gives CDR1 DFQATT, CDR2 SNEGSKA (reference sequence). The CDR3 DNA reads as TGCAGTGCTAGAGTGGACAGGGAACATTCACCCCTCCACTTT. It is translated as CSARVDREHSPLHF.

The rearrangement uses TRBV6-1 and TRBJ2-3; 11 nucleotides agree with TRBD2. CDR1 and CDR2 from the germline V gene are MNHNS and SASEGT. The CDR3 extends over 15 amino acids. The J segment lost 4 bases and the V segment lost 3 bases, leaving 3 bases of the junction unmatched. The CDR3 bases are TGTGCCAGCAGTGATGTTAGCGGGGGGGCAGATACGCAGTATTTT. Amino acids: CASSDVSGGADTQYF.

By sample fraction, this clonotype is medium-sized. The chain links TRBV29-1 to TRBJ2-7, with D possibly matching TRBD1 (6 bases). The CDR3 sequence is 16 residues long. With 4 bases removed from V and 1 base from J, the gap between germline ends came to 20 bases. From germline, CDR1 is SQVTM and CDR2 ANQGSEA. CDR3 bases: TGCAGCGTTGGTTCCCTCAGGGGCCTTCGGTCCTACGAGCAGTACTTC. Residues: CSVGSLRGLRSYEQYF.

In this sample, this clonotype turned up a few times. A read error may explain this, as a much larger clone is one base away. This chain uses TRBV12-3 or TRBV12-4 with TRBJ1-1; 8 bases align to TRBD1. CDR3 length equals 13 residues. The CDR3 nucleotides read TGTGCCAGCAGCCTTGCAGGGGGCACTGAAGCTTCCTTT. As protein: CASSLAGGTEASF.

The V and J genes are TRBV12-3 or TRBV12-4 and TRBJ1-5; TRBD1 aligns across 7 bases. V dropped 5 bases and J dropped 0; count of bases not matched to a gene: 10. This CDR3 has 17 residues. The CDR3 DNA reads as TGTGCCAGCAGTCTCCAATCAGGGGGGCATAGCAATCAGCCCCAGCATTTT. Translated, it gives CASSLQSGGHSNQPQHF.

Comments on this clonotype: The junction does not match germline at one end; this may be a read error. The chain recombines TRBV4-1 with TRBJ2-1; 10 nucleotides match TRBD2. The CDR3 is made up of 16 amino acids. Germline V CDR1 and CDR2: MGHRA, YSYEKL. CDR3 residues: CTSRQLSGRADNEQFF. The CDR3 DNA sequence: TGCACCAGCAGGCAACTAAGCGGGAGGGCCGACAATGAGCAGTTCTTC.

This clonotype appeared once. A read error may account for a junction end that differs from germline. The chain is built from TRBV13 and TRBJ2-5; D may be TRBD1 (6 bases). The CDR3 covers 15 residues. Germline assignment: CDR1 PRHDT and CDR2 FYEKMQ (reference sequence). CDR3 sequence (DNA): TGTACCAGCAGCTCAAAATATAGGGGGCAAGAGACCCAGTACTTC. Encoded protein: CTSSSKYRGQETQYF.

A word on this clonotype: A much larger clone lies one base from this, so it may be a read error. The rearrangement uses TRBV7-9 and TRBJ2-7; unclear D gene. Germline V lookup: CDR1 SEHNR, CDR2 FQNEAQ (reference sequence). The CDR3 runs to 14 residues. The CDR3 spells CASCLSQYSYEQYF. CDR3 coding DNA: TGTGCCAGCTGCTTAAGTCAGTACTCCTACGAGCAGTACTTC.

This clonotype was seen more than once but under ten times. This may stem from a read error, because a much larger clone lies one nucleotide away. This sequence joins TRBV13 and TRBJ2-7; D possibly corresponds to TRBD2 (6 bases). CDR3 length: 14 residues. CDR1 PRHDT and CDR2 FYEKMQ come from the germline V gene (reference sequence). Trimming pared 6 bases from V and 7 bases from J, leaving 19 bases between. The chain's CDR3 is CASSPLEGSVEQYF. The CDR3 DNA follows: TGTGCCAGCAGTCCCCTGGAGGGCAGTGTTGAGCAGTACTTC.

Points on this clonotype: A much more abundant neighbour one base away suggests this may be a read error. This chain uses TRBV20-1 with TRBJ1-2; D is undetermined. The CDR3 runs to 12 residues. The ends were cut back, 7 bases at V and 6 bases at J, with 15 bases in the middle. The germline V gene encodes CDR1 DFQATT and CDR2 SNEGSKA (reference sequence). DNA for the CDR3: TGCAGTGTGATCGCGCTTATCCATGGCTACACCTTC. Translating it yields CSVIALIHGYTF.

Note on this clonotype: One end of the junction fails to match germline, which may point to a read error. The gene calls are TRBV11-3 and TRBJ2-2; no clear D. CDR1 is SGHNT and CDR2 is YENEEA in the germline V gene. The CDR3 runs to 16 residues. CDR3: CVSSPIGPTNTGELFF. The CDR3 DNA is TGTGTCAGCAGCCCTATTGGGCCCACGAACACCGGGGAGCTGTTTTTT.

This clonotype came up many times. Written as DNA, the CDR3 is TGTGCCAGCAGCTACCGACAGGGTCGCACAGATACGCAGTATTTT. Amino acid sequence: CASSYRQGRTDTQYF. V gene TRBV5-6 combines with J gene TRBJ2-3; 7 positions agree with TRBD1. Per germline, CDR1 SGHDT and CDR2 YYEEEE. V was clipped by 3 bases and J by 1 base; unmatched bases: 5. The CDR3 has 15 residues.

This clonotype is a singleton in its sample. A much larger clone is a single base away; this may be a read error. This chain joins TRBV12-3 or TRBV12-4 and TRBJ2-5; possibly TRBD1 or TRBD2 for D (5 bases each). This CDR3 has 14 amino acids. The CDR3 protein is CASSHGTEQEAQYF. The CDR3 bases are TGTGCCAGCTCGCACGGGACGGAGCAAGAGGCCCAGTACTTC.

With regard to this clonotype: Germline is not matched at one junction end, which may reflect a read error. The CDR3 nucleotides are TGCAGTACTAGAGAAGGGTCCAGCGGGGAGGCCCAGTACTTC. It specifies CSTREGSSGEAQYF. The chain joins TRBV20-1 to TRBJ2-5, with 7 bases identical to TRBD2. CDR1 DFQATT and CDR2 SNEGSKA come from the germline V gene (reference sequence). CDR3 size: 14 residues.

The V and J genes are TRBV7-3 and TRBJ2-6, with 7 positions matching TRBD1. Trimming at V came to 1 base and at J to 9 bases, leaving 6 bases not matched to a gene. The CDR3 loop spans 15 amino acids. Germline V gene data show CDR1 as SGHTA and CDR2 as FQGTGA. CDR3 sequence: CASSLMQGVGNVLTF. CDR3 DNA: TGTGCCAGCAGCTTAATGCAGGGGGTCGGCAACGTCCTGACTTTC.

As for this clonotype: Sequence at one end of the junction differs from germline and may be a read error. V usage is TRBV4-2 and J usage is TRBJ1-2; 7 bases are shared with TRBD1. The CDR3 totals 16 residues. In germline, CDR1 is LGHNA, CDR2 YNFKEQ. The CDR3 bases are TGTGCCAGAAGCTCCCCAGCGGGACAGACCAACTATGGTTACACCTTC. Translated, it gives CARSSPAGQTNYGYTF.

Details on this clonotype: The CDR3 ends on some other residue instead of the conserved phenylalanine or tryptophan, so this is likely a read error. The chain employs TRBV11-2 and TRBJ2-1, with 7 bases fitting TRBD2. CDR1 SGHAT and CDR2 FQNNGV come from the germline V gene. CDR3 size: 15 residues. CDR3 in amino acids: CASSLAWSSGDEQFS. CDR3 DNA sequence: TGTGCAAGCAGCTTAGCGTGGTCTAGCGGCGATGAGCAGTTCTCC.

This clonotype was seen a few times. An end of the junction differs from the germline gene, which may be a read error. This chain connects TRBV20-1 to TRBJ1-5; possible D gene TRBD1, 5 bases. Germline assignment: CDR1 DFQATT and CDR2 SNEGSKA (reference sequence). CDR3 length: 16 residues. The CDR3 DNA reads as TGCAGTGCTCGAGAAGGGGCAGGAGCGAGCAATCAGCCCCAGCATTTT. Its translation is CSAREGAGASNQPQHF.

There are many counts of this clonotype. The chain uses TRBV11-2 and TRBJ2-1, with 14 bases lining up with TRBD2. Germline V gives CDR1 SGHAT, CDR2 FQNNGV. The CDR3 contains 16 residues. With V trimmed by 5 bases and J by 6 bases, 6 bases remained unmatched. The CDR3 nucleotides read TGTGCCAGCAGCCAGACTAGCGGGGGGGGCGGCAATGAGCAGTTCTTC. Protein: CASSQTSGGGGNEQFF. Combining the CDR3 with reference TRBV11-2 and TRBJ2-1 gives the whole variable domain EAGVAQSPRYKIIEKRQSVAFWCNPISGHATLYWYQQILGQGPKLLIQFQNNGVVDDSQLPKDRFSAERLKGVDSTLKIQPAKLEDSAVYLCASSQTSGGGGNEQFFGPGTRLTVL.

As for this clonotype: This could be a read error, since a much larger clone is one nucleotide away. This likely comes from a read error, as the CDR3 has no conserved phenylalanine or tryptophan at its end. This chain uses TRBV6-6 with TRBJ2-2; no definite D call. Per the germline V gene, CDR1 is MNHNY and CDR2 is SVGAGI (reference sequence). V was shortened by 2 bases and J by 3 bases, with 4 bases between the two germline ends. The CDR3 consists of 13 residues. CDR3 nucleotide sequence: TGTGCCAGCAGTTACGAAGACACCGGGGAGCTGTTTTCT. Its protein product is CASSYEDTGELFS.

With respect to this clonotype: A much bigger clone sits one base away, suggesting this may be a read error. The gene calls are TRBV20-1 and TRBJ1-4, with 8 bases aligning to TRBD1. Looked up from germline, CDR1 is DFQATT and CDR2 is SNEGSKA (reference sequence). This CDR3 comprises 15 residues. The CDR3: CSATRQGPSNEKVFF. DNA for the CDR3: TGCAGTGCTACACGACAGGGGCCCTCTAATGAAAAAGTGTTTTTT.